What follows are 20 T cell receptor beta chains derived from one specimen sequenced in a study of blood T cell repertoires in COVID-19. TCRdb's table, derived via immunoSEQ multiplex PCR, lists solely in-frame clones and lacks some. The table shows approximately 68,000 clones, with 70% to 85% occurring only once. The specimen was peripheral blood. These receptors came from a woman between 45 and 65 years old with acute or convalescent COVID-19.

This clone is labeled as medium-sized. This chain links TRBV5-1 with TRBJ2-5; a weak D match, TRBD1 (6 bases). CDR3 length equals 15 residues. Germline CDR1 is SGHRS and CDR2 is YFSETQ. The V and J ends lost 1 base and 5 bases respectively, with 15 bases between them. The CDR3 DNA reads TGCGCCAGCAGCTTGTACCCCTACAGGGAGGAGACCCAGTACTTC. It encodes CASSLYPYREETQYF.

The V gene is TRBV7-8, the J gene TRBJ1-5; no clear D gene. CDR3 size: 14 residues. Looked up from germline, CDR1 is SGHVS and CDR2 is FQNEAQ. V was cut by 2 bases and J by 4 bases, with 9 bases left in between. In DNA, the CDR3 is TGTGCCAGCAGCTTATTGGGCATTAATCAGCCCCAGCATTTT. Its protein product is CASSLLGINQPQHF.

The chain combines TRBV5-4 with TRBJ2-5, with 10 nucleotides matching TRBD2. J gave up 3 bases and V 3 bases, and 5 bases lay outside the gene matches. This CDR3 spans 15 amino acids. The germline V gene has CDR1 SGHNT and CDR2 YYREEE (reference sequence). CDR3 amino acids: CASSSRGLAKETQYF. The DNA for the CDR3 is TGTGCCAGCAGCTCCCGGGGACTAGCGAAAGAGACCCAGTACTTC.

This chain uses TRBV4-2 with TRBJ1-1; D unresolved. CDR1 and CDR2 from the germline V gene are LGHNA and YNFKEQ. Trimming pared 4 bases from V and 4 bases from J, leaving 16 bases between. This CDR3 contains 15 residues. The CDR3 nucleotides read TGTGCCAGCAGCCGCCTCCTAGGTTACGGCACTGAAGCTTTCTTT. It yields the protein CASSRLLGYGTEAFF.

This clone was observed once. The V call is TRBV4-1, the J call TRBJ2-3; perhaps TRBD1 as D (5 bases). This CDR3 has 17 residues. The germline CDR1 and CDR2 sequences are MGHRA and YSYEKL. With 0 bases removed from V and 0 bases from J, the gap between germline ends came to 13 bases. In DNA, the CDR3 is TGCGCCAGCAGCCAAGAGGGCAGGGTAGCTAGCACAGATACGCAGTATTTT. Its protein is CASSQEGRVASTDTQYF.

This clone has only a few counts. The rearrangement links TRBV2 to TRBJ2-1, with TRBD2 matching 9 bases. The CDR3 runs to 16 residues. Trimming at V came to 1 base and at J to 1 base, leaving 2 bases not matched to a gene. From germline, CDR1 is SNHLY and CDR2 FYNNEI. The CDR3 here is CASSEGLAGSYNEQFF. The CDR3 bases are TGTGCCAGCAGTGAAGGGCTAGCGGGGTCCTACAATGAGCAGTTCTTC.

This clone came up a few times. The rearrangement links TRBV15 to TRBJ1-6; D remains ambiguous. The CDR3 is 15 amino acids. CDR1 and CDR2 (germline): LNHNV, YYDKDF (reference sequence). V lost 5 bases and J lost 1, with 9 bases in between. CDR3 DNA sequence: TGTGCCACCAGCCCCACCCGGTCCTATAATTCACCCCTCCACTTT. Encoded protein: CATSPTRSYNSPLHF.

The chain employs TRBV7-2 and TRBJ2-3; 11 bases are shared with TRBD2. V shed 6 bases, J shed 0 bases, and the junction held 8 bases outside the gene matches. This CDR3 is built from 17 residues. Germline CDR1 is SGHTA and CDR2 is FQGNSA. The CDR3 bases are TGTGCCAGCAGTAGGACTAGCGGGCTGTCTAGCACAGATACGCAGTATTTT. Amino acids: CASSRTSGLSSTDTQYF.

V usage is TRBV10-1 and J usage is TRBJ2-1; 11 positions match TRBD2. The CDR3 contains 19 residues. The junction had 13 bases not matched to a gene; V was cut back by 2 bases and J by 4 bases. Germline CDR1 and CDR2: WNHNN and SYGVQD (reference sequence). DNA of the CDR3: TGCGCCAGCAGTGAGCCCTATCCCGGGACTAGCGGAGGATACAATGAGCAGTTCTTC. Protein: CASSEPYPGTSGGYNEQFF.

The CDR3 protein is CASSPGSASYNEQFF. The DNA of the CDR3 is TGTGCCAGCAGCCCCGGGAGTGCCTCCTACAATGAGCAGTTCTTC. V and J are TRBV7-6 and TRBJ2-1; a weak D match, TRBD2 (6 bases). Germline CDR1 reads SGHVS; CDR2 reads FNYEAQ. Trimming stripped 5 bases from V and 0 bases from J, with 11 bases between. The CDR3 runs to 15 residues.

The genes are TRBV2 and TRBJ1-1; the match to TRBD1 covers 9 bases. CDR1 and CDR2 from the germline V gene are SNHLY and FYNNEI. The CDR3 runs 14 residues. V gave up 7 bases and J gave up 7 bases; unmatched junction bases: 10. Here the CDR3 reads CASTGYTGGSEAFF. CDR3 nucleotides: TGTGCCAGCACCGGATACACAGGGGGCAGTGAAGCTTTCTTT.

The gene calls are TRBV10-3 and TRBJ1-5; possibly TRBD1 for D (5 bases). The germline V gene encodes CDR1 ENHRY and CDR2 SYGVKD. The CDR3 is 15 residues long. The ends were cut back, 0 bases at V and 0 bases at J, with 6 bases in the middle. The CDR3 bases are TGTGCCATCAGTGAGTCGGGGGGTAGCAATCAGCCCCAGCATTTT. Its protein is CAISESGGSNQPQHF.

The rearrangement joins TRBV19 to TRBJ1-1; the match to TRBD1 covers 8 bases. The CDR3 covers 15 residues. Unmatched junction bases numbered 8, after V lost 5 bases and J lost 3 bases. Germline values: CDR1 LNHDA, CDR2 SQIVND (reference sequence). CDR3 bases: TGTGCCAGTAGTCCCCGGACAGGGTTTGACACTGAAGCTTTCTTT. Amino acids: CASSPRTGFDTEAFF.

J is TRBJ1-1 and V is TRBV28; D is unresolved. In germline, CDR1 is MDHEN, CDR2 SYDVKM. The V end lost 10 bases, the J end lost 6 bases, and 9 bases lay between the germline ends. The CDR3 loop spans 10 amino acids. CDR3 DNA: TGTGCCATCGGGGTAGCTGAAGCTTTCTTT. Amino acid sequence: CAIGVAEAFF.

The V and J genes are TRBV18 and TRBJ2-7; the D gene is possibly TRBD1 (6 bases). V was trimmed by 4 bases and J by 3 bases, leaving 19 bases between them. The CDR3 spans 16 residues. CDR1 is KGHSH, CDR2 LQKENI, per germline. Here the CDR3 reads CASSLRQETVGYEQYF. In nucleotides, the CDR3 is TGTGCCAGCTCACTCCGACAGGAAACCGTGGGCTACGAGCAGTACTTC.

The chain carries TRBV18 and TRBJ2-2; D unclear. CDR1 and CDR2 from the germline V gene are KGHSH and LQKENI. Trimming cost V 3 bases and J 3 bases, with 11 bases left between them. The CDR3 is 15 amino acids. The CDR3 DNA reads TGTGCCAGCTCACCCCTTCAATCGGACACCGGGGAGCTGTTTTTT. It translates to CASSPLQSDTGELFF.

The CDR3, as DNA: TGTGCCAGCAGTGAAACGGCAGGGTACACTGAAGCTTTCTTT. Translated, it gives CASSETAGYTEAFF. This rearrangement joins TRBV2 to TRBJ1-1; perhaps TRBD1 as D (5 bases). Trimming removed 2 bases from V and 3 bases from J, with 10 bases in between. Germline values: CDR1 SNHLY, CDR2 FYNNEI. This CDR3 contains 14 residues.

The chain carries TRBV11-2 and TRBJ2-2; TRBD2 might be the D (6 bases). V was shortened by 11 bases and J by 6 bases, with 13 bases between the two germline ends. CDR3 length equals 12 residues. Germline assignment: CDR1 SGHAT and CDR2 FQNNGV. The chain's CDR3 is CAGGRLAGELFF. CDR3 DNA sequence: TGTGCCGGAGGGAGGTTGGCCGGGGAGCTGTTTTTT.

DNA for the CDR3: TGTGCCACCAGCAGAGATAAGGGACAGGGGTTTTACGAGCAGTACTTC. Translated: CATSRDKGQGFYEQYF. The V gene is TRBV15, the J gene TRBJ2-7, with 10 bases that match TRBD1. With 0 bases clipped from V and 4 bases from J, the junction kept 6 bases outside the gene matches. CDR3 size: 16 residues. CDR1 and CDR2 from the germline V gene are LNHNV and YYDKDF (reference sequence).

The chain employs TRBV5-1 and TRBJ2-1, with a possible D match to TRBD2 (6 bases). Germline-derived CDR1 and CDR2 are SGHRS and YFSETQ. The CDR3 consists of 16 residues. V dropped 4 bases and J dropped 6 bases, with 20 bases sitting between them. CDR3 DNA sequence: TGCGCCAGCAGCGCCAAAACTAGCCAGGGCCTCAATGAGCAGTTCTTC. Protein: CASSAKTSQGLNEQFF.